The 20 T cell receptor beta chains below come from one sample, sequenced in a study of T cell repertoires in cytomegalovirus infection. TCRdb fed the reads into MiXCR, producing one record per CDR3 protein. Of around 240,000 distinct CDR3 sequences listed, roughly 22% are singletons. The sequenced sample was CD8+ T cells from PBMCs. These receptors originate from a human donor in good health (CMV status not recorded). Some clones in this sample may be carry-over from other donors' samples.

The V call is TRBV20-1, the J call TRBJ1-5; 7 positions match TRBD1. The V gene end was trimmed by 7 bases and the J gene end by 0 bases; junction bases not matched to a gene: 9. This CDR3 region has 15 residues. Germline V CDR1 and CDR2: DFQATT, SNEGSKA (reference sequence). CDR3 sequence: CSGRERTGSNQPQHF. CDR3 nucleotides: TGCAGTGGGCGCGAAAGGACAGGTAGCAATCAGCCCCAGCATTTT.

In its sample, this clonotype was seen many times. This chain uses TRBV7-2 with TRBJ1-2, with TRBD1 as a possible D gene (5 bases). V shed 2 bases and J shed 1 base, with 11 bases lying between them. The CDR3 spans 15 residues. Looked up from germline, CDR1 is SGHTA and CDR2 is FQGNSA. The CDR3 here is CASSLNTGLNYGYTF. CDR3 nucleotide sequence: TGTGCCAGCAGCTTAAATACGGGACTTAACTATGGCTACACCTTC.

The genes are TRBV7-9 and TRBJ1-1; tentative D call: TRBD1 (5 bases). Germline lookup yields CDR1 SEHNR and CDR2 FQNEAQ (reference sequence). V was shortened by 5 bases and J by 5 bases, with 9 bases between the two germline ends. The CDR3 is 12 amino acids. The CDR3 reads CASSNQGTEAFF. The CDR3 nucleotides are TGTGCCAGCAGCAACCAGGGAACTGAAGCTTTCTTT.

This clonotype was counted at least ten times. V and J are TRBV7-8 and TRBJ1-1; TRBD1 agrees at 7 bases. This CDR3 spans 15 amino acids. Germline CDR1 is SGHVS and CDR2 is FQNEAQ. The V segment lost 3 bases and the J segment 1 base; nucleotides outside the gene matches: 5. Here the CDR3 DNA reads TGTGCCAGCAGCTTGATGGGACAGCCGAACACTGAAGCTTTCTTT. Its translation is CASSLMGQPNTEAFF.

This clonotype was observed a handful of times. CDR3 nucleotide sequence: TGTGCCAGCAGCTCGGACCCGTTTTACGAGCAGTACTTC. This codes for CASSSDPFYEQYF. V gene TRBV6-1 combines with J gene TRBJ2-7; D not certain. Trimming shortened V by 6 bases and J by 4 bases, and 13 bases separated the two germline ends. This CDR3 contains 13 residues. Germline assignment: CDR1 MNHNS and CDR2 SASEGT.

This clonotype has a handful of counts. The chain combines TRBV7-9 with TRBJ2-7, with D possibly being TRBD1 (6 bases). This CDR3 comprises 16 residues. Deletions cut 0 bases from V and 2 bases from J, with 14 bases between. Germline V lookup: CDR1 SEHNR, CDR2 FQNEAQ (reference sequence). This CDR3 reads CASSLALGAPTYEQYF. CDR3 nucleotides: TGTGCCAGCAGCTTAGCGTTGGGGGCTCCGACCTACGAGCAGTACTTC.

This chain connects TRBV5-4 to TRBJ2-6, with 7 bases matching TRBD1. Germline V gives CDR1 SGHNT, CDR2 YYREEE (reference sequence). The CDR3 sequence is 15 residues long. V shed 3 bases, J shed 3 bases, and the junction held 3 bases outside the gene matches. The CDR3 reads CASSYQGDGANVLTF. CDR3 DNA sequence: TGTGCCAGCAGCTATCAGGGGGATGGGGCCAACGTCCTGACTTTC.

The rearrangement uses TRBV25-1 and TRBJ1-2; 8 positions match TRBD1. Germline CDR1 is MGHDK and CDR2 is SYGVNS. V gave up 10 bases and J gave up 5 bases; unmatched junction bases: 6. The CDR3 has 12 amino acids. This chain's CDR3 is CATLQGAYGYTF. The CDR3 DNA is TGTGCCACCCTTCAGGGGGCGTATGGCTACACCTTC.

This clonotype was counted between two and nine times. This sequence joins TRBV2 and TRBJ2-7; 9 positions match TRBD1. The CDR3 length is 14 residues. Per germline, CDR1 SNHLY and CDR2 FYNNEI. V gave up 5 bases and J gave up 1 base; unmatched junction bases: 3. CDR3 loop: CASSWDRESYEQYF. The CDR3 region has the DNA TGTGCCAGCAGTTGGGACAGGGAATCCTACGAGCAGTACTTC. Using reference TRBV2 and TRBJ2-7 for the parts outside the CDR3, the full variable domain is EPEVTQTPSHQVTQMGQEVILRCVPISNHLYFYWYRQILGQKVEFLVSFYNNEISEKSEIFDDQFSVERPDGSNFTLKIRSTKLEDSAMYFCASSWDRESYEQYFGPGTRLTVT.

This chain connects TRBV12-3 or TRBV12-4 to TRBJ1-1, with D perhaps TRBD1 (6 bases). Trimming removed 9 bases at V and 5 bases at J, with 19 bases between. The CDR3 extends over 14 amino acids. CDR3 loop: CASLDEGEGTEAFF. CDR3 coding DNA: TGTGCCAGTTTAGATGAGGGGGAGGGTACTGAAGCTTTCTTT.

In this sample, this clonotype turned up a few times. The rearrangement links TRBV11-2 to TRBJ2-3; D perhaps matches TRBD2 (6 bases). This CDR3 region has 16 residues. In germline, CDR1 is SGHAT, CDR2 FQNNGV. The ends were cut back, 5 bases at V and 9 bases at J, with 24 bases in the middle. In nucleotides, the CDR3 is TGTGCCAGCAGCCCCACGGGAGTGGGCCAAGGTGAAACGCAGTATTTT. Its translation is CASSPTGVGQGETQYF.

This clonotype has only a few counts. The chain is built from TRBV27 and TRBJ2-3, with D unresolved. Trimming shortened V by 0 bases and J by 2 bases, and 15 bases separated the two germline ends. The CDR3 sequence is 17 residues long. CDR1 and CDR2 (germline): MNHEY, SMNVEV (reference sequence). CDR3 sequence (DNA): TGTGCCAGCAGTTTATCGGCTTGGGGTCCCCACACAGATACGCAGTATTTT. This codes for CASSLSAWGPHTDTQYF.

This clonotype was observed a handful of times. This chain joins TRBV9 and TRBJ1-1; D is ambiguous. The V end lost 3 bases, the J end lost 0 bases, and 12 bases lay between the germline ends. Germline-derived CDR1 and CDR2 are SGDLS and YYNGEE. The length of the CDR3 is 15 residues. This CDR3 is CASSEAGRMNTEAFF. The CDR3 coding sequence is TGTGCCAGCAGCGAAGCTGGGCGTATGAACACTGAAGCTTTCTTT.

The rearrangement joins TRBV5-4 to TRBJ2-1, with D uncertain. CDR1 and CDR2 (germline): SGHNT, YYREEE (reference sequence). The CDR3 is 12 amino acids. V lost 4 bases and J 8 bases, leaving 10 bases between the germline ends. In DNA form, the CDR3 reads TGTGCCAGCAGCCTTACAAGGGATGAGCAGTTCTTC. Translated: CASSLTRDEQFF.

This clonotype appeared many times. The chain is built from TRBV2 and TRBJ2-1; D uncertain. V shed 5 bases and J shed 7 bases, with 9 bases lying between them. In germline, CDR1 is SNHLY, CDR2 FYNNEI. CDR3 length equals 12 residues. The CDR3 spells CASSTLTNEQFF. DNA for the CDR3: TGTGCCAGCAGTACTCTCACAAATGAGCAGTTCTTC.

The rearrangement joins TRBV20-1 to TRBJ2-1; TRBD2 matches at 10 bases. Trimming at V came to 0 bases and at J to 9 bases, leaving 11 bases not matched to a gene. The germline gives CDR1 DFQATT, CDR2 SNEGSKA (reference sequence). The CDR3 contains 16 residues. CDR3 DNA sequence: TGCAGTGCTAGAGATGTCGAGCGGGGGGGGGTTAGTGAGCAGTTCTTC. Amino acids: CSARDVERGGVSEQFF.

The sample holds a few counts of this clonotype. V is TRBV28 and J is TRBJ2-3, with 11 bases matching TRBD2. The V segment lost 7 bases and the J segment 2 bases; nucleotides outside the gene matches: 5. This CDR3 region has 15 residues. CDR1 MDHEN and CDR2 SYDVKM come from the germline V gene. This CDR3 is CASIPSGGFTDTQYF. The CDR3 region has the DNA TGTGCCAGCATTCCTAGCGGGGGGTTCACAGATACGCAGTATTTT.

The table lists this clonotype with many counts. The DNA of the CDR3 is TGTGCCAGCAGCCTAGGACTAGTTATCAATGAGCAGTTCTTC. It yields the protein CASSLGLVINEQFF. V gene TRBV12-3 or TRBV12-4 combines with J gene TRBJ2-1; 7 positions agree with TRBD2. Germline trimming cut 6 bases from V and 6 bases from J; bases unmatched to any gene: 8. The CDR3 is made up of 14 amino acids.

This clonotype was observed a single time. The chain links TRBV6-6 to TRBJ2-2; D is unresolved. Germline V CDR1 and CDR2: MNHNY, SVGAGI (reference sequence). This CDR3 spans 13 amino acids. Here the CDR3 reads CHTWYPVTGELFF. The CDR3 nucleotides read TGTCACACCTGGTACCCTGTTACCGGGGAGCTGTTTTTT.

Many counts were recorded for this clonotype. The J gene is TRBJ2-5, the V gene TRBV6-2 or TRBV6-3; 8 bases match TRBD1. In germline, CDR1 is MNHEY, CDR2 SVGEGT. The junction had 4 bases not matched to a gene; V was cut back by 6 bases and J by 4 bases. CDR3 length equals 13 residues. The CDR3 DNA is TGTGCCAGCAGACGGACAGGGATAGAGACCCAGTACTTC. Amino acids: CASRRTGIETQYF.